This T cell receptor beta chain was captured by sequencing in a study of T cell responses to AZD1222 COVID-19 vaccine. The study, taken as a whole, reports: Nearly half of spike-specific TCRs reportedly target variant regions that are unmutated in the B.1.351 and B.1.1.7 variants.

There are 17 residues in the CDR3. The method was immunoSEQ multiplex PCR; TCRdb's version includes in-frame clones alone and lacks a portion of them. The sample records around 53,000 clones, around 83% being singletons. To note about this clone: The antigen is not known.

The chain combines TRBV21-1 with TRBJ2-5; the D call in the table, TRBD2, was not verified against the DNA. TRBV21-1 is an annotated pseudogene. This TCR was recovered from an adult in good health. The sample was peripheral blood, taken on day 0 of MenACWY control vaccination. DNA of the CDR3: TGTGCCAGCAGCAAAGGGAACGGAGAACGGAGGAGGGAGACCCAGTACTTC. Residues: CASSKGNGERRRETQYF.